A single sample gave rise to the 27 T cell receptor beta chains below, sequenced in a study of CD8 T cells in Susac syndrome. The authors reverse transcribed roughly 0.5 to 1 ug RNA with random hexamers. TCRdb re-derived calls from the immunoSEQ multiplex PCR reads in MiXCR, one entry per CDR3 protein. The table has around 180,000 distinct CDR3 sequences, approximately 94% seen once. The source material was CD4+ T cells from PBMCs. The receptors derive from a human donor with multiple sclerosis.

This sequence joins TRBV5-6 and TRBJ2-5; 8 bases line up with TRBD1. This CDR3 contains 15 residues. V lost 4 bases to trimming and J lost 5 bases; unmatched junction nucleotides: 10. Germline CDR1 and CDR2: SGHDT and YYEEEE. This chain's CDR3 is CASSTLDRVGETQYF. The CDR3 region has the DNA TGTGCCAGCAGCACCCTGGACAGGGTAGGGGAGACCCAGTACTTC.

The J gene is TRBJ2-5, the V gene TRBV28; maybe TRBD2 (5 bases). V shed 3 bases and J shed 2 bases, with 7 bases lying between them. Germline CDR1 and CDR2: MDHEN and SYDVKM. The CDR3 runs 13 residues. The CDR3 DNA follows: TGTGCCAGCAGTTTTGAGCGGCAAGAGACCCAGTACTTC. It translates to CASSFERQETQYF.

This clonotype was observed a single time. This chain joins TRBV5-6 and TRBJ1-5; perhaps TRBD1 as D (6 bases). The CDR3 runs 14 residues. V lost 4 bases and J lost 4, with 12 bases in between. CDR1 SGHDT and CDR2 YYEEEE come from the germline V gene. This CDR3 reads CASSAGAQNQPQHF. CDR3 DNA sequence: TGTGCCAGCAGCGCAGGGGCCCAAAATCAGCCCCAGCATTTT.

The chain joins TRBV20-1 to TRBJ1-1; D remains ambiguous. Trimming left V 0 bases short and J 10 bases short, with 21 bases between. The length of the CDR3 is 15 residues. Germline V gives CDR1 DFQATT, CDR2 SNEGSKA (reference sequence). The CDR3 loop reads CSARDPVTSPEGAFF. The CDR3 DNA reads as TGCAGTGCTAGAGATCCGGTGACGTCTCCGGAGGGAGCTTTCTTT.

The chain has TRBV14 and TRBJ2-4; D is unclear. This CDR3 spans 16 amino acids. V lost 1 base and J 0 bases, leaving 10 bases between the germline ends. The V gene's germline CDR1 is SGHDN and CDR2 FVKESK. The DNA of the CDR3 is TGTGCCAGCAGCCAAGTAGGGTCAAAAGCCAAAAACATTCAGTACTTC. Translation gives CASSQVGSKAKNIQYF.

The CDR3 loop is CASSFGLTPRNTEAFF. CDR3 nucleotide sequence: TGCGCCAGCAGCTTCGGGCTGACTCCCAGGAACACTGAAGCTTTCTTT. The J gene is TRBJ1-1, the V gene TRBV5-1; D gene uncertain. CDR1 is SGHRS and CDR2 is YFSETQ in the germline V gene. V lost 2 bases to trimming and J lost 1 base, with 15 bases between them. The CDR3 covers 16 residues.

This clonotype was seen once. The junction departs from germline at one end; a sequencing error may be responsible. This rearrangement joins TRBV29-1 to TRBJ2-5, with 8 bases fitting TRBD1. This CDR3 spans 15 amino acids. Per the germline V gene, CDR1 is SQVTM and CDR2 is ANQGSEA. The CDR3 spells CSVYTPFRGPGCQDF. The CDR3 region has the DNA TGCAGCGTCTATACTCCCTTCAGGGGGCCCGGTTGTCAGGACTTC.

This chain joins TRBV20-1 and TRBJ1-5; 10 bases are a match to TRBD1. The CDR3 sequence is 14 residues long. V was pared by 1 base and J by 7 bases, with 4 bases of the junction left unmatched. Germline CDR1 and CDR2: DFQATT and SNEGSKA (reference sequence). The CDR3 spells CSARAGQGNQPQHF. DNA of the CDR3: TGCAGTGCTAGAGCGGGACAGGGGAACCAGCCCCAGCATTTT.

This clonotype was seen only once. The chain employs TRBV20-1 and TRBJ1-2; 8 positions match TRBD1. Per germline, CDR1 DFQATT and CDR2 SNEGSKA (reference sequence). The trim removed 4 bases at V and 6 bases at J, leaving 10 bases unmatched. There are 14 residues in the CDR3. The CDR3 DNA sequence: TGCAGTGCTATCTCAGACAGGGGACGCGATGGCTACACCTTC. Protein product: CSAISDRGRDGYTF.

CDR3 DNA: TGTGCCTGGAGTGTACGGGGGGTGAACGCCCTCCCTAACTATGGCTACACCTTC. It yields the protein CAWSVRGVNALPNYGYTF. The chain is built from TRBV30 and TRBJ1-2; perhaps TRBD1 as D (5 bases). The CDR3 extends over 18 amino acids. V lost 0 bases and J lost 0, with 20 bases in between. The germline gives CDR1 GTSNPN, CDR2 SVGIG (reference sequence).

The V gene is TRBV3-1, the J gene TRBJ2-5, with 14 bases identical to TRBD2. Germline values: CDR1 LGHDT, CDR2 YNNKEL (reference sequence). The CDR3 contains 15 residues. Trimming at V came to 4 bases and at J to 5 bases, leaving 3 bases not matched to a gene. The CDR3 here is CASSLRTSGGETQYF. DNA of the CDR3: TGTGCCAGCAGCCTCCGGACTAGCGGGGGGGAGACCCAGTACTTC.

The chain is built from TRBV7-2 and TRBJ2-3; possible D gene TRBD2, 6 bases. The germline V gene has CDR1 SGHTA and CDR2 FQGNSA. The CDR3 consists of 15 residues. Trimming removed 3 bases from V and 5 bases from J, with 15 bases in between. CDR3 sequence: CASSFLEGLVDTQYF. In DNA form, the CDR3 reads TGTGCCAGCAGCTTCCTGGAGGGCCTTGTAGATACGCAGTATTTT.

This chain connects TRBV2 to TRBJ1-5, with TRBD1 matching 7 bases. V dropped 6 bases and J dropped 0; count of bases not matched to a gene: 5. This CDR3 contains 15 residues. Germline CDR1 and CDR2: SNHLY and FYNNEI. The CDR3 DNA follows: TGTGCCAGCAGCGGGACAGTTGATAGCAATCAGCCCCAGCATTTT. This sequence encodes CASSGTVDSNQPQHF.

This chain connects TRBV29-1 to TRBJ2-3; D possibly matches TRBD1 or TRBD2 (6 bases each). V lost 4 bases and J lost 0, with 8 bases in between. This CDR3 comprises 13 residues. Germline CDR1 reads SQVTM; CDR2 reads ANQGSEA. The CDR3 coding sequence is TGCAGCGTTGGAGGGGGGAGCACAGATACGCAGTATTTT. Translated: CSVGGGSTDTQYF.

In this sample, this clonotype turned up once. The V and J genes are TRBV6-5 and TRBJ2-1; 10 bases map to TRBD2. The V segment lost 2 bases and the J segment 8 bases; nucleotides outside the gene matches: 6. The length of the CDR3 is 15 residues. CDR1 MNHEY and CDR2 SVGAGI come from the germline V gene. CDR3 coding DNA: TGTGCCAGCAGTTACATAGGGACTAGCGTGCATGAGCAGTTCTTC. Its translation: CASSYIGTSVHEQFF.

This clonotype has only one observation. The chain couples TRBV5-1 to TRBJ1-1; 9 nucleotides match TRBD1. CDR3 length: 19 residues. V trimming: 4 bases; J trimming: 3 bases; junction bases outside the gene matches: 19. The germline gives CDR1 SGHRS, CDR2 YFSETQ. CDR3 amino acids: CASSDPIRDRDNWDTEAFF. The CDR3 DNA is TGCGCCAGCAGCGATCCTATCCGGGACAGGGATAATTGGGACACTGAAGCTTTCTTT.

In DNA form, the CDR3 reads TGTGCCACCAGTTGGAGGGGACTAGCGGGAGAAAATACGCAGTATTTT. Protein: CATSWRGLAGENTQYF. The chain combines TRBV24-1 with TRBJ2-3; 14 positions agree with TRBD2. The CDR3 runs to 16 residues. The V gene end was trimmed by 6 bases and the J gene end by 7 bases; junction bases not matched to a gene: 8. Germline loops: CDR1 KGHDR, CDR2 SFDVKD.

The CDR3 DNA is TGTGCCAGCAGGGGACCCCAGGGGCCCCAGCATTTT. Residues: CASRGPQGPQHF. The V and J genes are TRBV6-5 and TRBJ1-5; D may be TRBD1 (5 bases). CDR1 and CDR2 (germline): MNHEY, SVGAGI. Trimming left V 6 bases short and J 9 bases short, with 12 bases between. The length of the CDR3 is 12 residues.

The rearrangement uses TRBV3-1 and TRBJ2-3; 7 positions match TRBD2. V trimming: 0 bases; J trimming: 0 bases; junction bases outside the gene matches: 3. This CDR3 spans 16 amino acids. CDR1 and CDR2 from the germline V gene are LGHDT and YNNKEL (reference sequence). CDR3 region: CASSQEERDSTDTQYF. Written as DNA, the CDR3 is TGTGCCAGCAGCCAAGAAGAGCGGGATAGCACAGATACGCAGTATTTT.

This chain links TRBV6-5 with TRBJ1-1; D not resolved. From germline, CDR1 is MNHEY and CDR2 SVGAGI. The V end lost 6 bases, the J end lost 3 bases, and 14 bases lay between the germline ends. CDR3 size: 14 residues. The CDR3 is CASRPPRGYTEAFF. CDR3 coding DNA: TGTGCCAGCAGGCCCCCCAGAGGGTACACTGAAGCTTTCTTT.

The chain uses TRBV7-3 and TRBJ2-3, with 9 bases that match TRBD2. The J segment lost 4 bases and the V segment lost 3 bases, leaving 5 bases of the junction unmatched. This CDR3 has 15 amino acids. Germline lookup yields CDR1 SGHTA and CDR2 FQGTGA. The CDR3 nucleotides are TGTGCCAGCAGCTTCCGGCGGGGGGGCTCAGATACGCAGTATTTT. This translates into CASSFRRGGSDTQYF. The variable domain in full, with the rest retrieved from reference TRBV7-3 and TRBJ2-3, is GAGVSQTPSNKVTEKGKYVELRCDPISGHTALYWYRQSLGQGPEFLIYFQGTGAADDSGLPNDRFFAVRPEGSVSTLKIQRTERGDSAVYLCASSFRRGGSDTQYFGPGTRLTVL.

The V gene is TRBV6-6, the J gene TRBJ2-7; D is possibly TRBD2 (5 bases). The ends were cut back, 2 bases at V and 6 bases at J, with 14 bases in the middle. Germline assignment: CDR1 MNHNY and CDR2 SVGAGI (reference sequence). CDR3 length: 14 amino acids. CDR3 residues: CASSYDEGQSEQYF. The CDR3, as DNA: TGTGCCAGCAGTTACGATGAGGGCCAGAGCGAGCAGTACTTC.

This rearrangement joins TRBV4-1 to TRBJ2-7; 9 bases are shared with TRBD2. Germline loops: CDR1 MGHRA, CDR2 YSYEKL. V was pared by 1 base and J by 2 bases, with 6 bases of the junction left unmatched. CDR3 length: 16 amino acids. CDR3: CASSQGGLAGTYEQYF. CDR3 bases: TGCGCCAGCAGCCAAGGGGGACTAGCAGGGACCTACGAGCAGTACTTC.

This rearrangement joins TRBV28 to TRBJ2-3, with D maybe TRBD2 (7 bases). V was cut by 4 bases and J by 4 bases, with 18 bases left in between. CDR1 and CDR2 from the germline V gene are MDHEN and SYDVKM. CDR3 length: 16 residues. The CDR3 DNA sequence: TGTGCCAGCAGTTCCCGCGGCGGGGGCCGGGCAGATACGCAGTATTTT. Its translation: CASSSRGGGRADTQYF.

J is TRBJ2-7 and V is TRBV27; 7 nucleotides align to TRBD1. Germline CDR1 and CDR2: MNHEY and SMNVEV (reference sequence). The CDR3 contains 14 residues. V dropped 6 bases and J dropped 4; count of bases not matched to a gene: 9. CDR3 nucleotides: TGTGCCAGCAGCAGAAAAGACAGGGAATACGAGCAGTACTTC. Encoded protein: CASSRKDREYEQYF.

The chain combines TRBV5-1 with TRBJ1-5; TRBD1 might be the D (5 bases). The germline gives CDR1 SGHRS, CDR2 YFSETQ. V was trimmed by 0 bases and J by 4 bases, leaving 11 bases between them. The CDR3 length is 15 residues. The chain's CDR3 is CASSLAGAANQPQHF. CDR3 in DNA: TGCGCCAGCAGCTTGGCCGGGGCAGCTAATCAGCCCCAGCATTTT.

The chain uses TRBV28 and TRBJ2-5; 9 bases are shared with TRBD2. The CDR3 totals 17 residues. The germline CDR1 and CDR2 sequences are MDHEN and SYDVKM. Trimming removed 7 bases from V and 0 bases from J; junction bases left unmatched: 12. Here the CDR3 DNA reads TGTGCCAGCAATGTCGGCGGGGGGGCTCAGTACCAAGAGACCCAGTACTTC. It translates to CASNVGGGAQYQETQYF. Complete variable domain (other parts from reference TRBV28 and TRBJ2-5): DVKVTQSSRYLVKRTGEKVFLECVQDMDHENMFWYRQDPGLGLRLIYFSYDVKMKEKGDIPEGYSVSREKKERFSLILESASTNQTSMYLCASNVGGGAQYQETQYFGPGTRLLVL.